This T cell receptor beta chain stems from a study of T cell changes during pregnancy in multiple sclerosis. Measured with immunoSEQ multiplex PCR; TCRdb has only the in-frame clones, and not every one. Of 30,000 or so clones detected, just over 85% appear once; the ten largest clones hold 0.74%. The sequencing here drew on CD4+ T cells from peripheral blood mononuclear cells, taken in the first trimester of pregnancy. The receptor's source is a female donor in good health, enrolled as a control in a pregnancy study.

CDR3 DNA sequence: TGTGCCAGCAGCTTGAAGGATCGGGGTTTCGGCGGCTACACCTTC. Amino acids: CASSLKDRGFGGYTF. The chain carries TRBV5-4 and TRBJ1-2, with D unclear. The V end was cut by 1 base, the J end by 8 bases, with 18 bases between. Germline values: CDR1 SGHNT, CDR2 YYREEE (reference sequence). The CDR3 consists of 15 residues.